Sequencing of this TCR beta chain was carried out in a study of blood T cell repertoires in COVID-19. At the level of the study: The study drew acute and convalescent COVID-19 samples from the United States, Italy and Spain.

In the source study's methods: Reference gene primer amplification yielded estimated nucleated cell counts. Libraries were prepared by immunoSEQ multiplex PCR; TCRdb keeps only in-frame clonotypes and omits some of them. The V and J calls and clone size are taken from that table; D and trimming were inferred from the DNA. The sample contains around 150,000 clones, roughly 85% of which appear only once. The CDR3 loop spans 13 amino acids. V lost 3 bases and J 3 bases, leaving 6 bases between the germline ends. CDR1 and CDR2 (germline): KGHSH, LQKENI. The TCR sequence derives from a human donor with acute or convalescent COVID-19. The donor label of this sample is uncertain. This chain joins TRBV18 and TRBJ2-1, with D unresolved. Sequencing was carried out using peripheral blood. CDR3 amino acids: CASSPASYNEQFF. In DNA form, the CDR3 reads TGTGCCAGCTCACCGGCCAGCTACAATGAGCAGTTCTTC.